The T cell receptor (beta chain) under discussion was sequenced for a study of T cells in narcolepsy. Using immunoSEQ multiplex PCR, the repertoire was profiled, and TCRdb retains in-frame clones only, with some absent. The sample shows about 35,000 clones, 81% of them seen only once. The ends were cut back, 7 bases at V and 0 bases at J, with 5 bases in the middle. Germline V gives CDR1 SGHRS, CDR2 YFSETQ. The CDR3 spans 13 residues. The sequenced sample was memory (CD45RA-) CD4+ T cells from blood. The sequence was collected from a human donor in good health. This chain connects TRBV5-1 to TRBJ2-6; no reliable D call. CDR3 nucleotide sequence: TGCGCCAGCGCGGACTCTGGGGCCAACGTCCTGACTTTC. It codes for CASADSGANVLTF. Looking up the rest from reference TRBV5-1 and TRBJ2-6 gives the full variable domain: KAGVTQTPRYLIKTRGQQVTLSCSPISGHRSVSWYQQTPGQGLQFLFEYFSETQRNKGNFPGRFSGRQFSNSRSEMNVSTLELGDSALYLCASADSGANVLTFGAGSRLTVL.